What follows are 5 T cell receptor beta chains derived from one specimen sequenced in a study of cytomegalovirus exposure and HLA in healthy donors (dated by TCRdb to between 2016 and 2019). The receptor library was made with the immunoSEQ multiplex PCR assay. TCRdb holds this immuneACCESS table with in-frame rearrangements only. Some clones are missing; in checked studies, unresolved V genes explain under half, and the rest has no known cause. For this sample the table gives around 400,000 clones, of which 75% to 90% were detected only once. The leading ten clones occupy roughly 0.82% of the sample. The sample consisted of PBMCs. These receptors originate from a woman aged 18-29 years in good health and CMV-seronegative.

The V call is TRBV9, the J call TRBJ2-1; a possible D gene is TRBD2 (5 bases). CDR1 and CDR2 (germline): SGDLS, YYNGEE. The CDR3 length is 16 residues. Between the trimmed V and J ends, which lost 0 bases and 4 bases, there was a span of 14 bases. CDR3 sequence reads: CASSVAALSGYNEQFF. In nucleotides, the CDR3 is TGTGCCAGCAGCGTAGCTGCACTCAGCGGTTACAATGAGCAGTTCTTC.

V gene TRBV30 combines with J gene TRBJ2-5; no clear D gene. Trimming stripped 0 bases from V and 1 base from J, with 6 bases between. Germline lookup yields CDR1 GTSNPN and CDR2 SVGIG (reference sequence). This CDR3 is built from 13 residues. CDR3 sequence reads: CAWSVLSQETQYF. The DNA for the CDR3 is TGTGCCTGGAGTGTTCTGAGCCAAGAGACCCAGTACTTC.

This chain joins TRBV6-5 and TRBJ1-3, with a possible D match to TRBD1 (5 bases). The CDR3 extends over 12 amino acids. Germline V gene sequence: CDR1 MNHEY, CDR2 SVGAGI. Trimming removed 5 bases at V and 4 bases at J, with 6 bases between. The chain's CDR3 is CASSTGGNTIYF. The CDR3 DNA is TGTGCCAGCAGTACAGGCGGAAACACCATATATTTT.

This clone has a count of ten or more. The rearrangement uses TRBV4-1 and TRBJ1-3; TRBD1 is a possible D gene (5 bases). Trimming pared 4 bases from V and 0 bases from J, leaving 16 bases between. The CDR3 runs 17 residues. The V gene's germline CDR1 is MGHRA and CDR2 YSYEKL. CDR3 region: CASSRQGLTLSGNTIYF. The CDR3 DNA reads TGCGCCAGCAGCCGTCAGGGACTCACACTCTCTGGAAACACCATATATTTT.

This chain uses TRBV16 with TRBJ2-7; no firm D call. The CDR3 is 12 amino acids. V lost 4 bases and J 12 bases, leaving 16 bases between the germline ends. CDR1 and CDR2 from the germline V gene are KGHSY and FQNENV. CDR3 nucleotides: TGTGCCAGCAGCCCTGGCTCCCCCCGATCGTACTTC. Translating it yields CASSPGSPRSYF.